Sequencing of this T cell receptor beta chain was carried out in a study of blood T cell repertoires in COVID-19. For the study at large: Acute and convalescent COVID-19 specimens originated in the United States, Italy and Spain. In each case, the material was cDNA or gDNA derived from T cells, B-cell-depleted T cells, or PBMCs.

Authors' processing steps: For nucleated cells, counts were estimated from reference gene primer amplification. The data were produced by immunoSEQ multiplex PCR, yet TCRdb's version contains in-frame clones alone and is incomplete. The V and J calls and clone size were taken over from that table, and D and trimming were inferred from the DNA. The sample holds 55,000 to 60,000 clones; 70% to 85% are singletons and the top ten take under 20%. The germline V gene encodes CDR1 SGHDT and CDR2 YYEEEE. The length of the CDR3 is 14 residues. V shed 4 bases, J shed 5 bases, and the junction held 5 bases outside the gene matches.

Sequenced sample: peripheral blood. The source of this sequence is a man between 65 and 85 years old with active COVID-19. J is TRBJ2-3 and V is TRBV5-6; TRBD1 agrees at 9 bases. CDR3 residues: CASSRQGGQDTQYF. The DNA of the CDR3 is TGTGCCAGCAGCCGACAGGGGGGGCAAGATACGCAGTATTTT.